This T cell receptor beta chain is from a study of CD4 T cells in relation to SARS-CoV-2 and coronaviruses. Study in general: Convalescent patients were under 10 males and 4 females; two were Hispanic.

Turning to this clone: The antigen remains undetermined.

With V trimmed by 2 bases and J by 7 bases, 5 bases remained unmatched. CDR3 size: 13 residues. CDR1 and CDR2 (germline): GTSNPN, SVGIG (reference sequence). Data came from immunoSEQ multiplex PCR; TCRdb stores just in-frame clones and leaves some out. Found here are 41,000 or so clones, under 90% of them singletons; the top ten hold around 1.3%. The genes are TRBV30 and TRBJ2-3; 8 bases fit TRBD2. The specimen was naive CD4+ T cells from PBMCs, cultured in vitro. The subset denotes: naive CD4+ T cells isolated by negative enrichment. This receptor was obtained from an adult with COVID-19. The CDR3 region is CAWSSGSHNTQYF. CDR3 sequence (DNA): TGTGCCTGGAGTAGCGGGAGCCACAATACGCAGTATTTT.